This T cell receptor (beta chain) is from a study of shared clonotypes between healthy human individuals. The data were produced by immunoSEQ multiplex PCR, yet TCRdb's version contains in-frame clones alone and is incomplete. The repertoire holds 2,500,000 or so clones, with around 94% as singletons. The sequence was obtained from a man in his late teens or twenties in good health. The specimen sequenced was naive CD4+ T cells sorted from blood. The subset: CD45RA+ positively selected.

CDR3 protein: CASSIGGTGAGEAFF. The CDR3 nucleotides are TGTGCCAGTAGTATAGGGGGGACAGGGGCAGGTGAAGCTTTCTTT. This rearrangement joins TRBV19 to TRBJ1-1; 10 bases map to TRBD1. The CDR3 is 15 amino acids. Germline CDR1 and CDR2: LNHDA and SQIVND (reference sequence). With V trimmed by 1 base and J by 7 bases, 6 bases remained unmatched.